This T cell receptor beta chain appears in the sequencing data of a study of blood T cell repertoires in COVID-19. Study information: Specimens from acute and convalescent COVID-19 originated in the United States, Italy and Spain. Sample material is recorded as cDNA or gDNA derived from T cells, B-cell-depleted T cells, or PBMCs.

The authors' processing: The authors estimated nucleated cell counts from reference gene primer amplification. This table comes from immunoSEQ multiplex PCR, and its TCRdb copy is limited to in-frame clones, with some not included. D and trimming were read from the DNA, whereas the V and J calls and clone size are those reported in that table. The table lists around 300,000 clones, approximately 80% of them singletons. This clone was recorded only once. In germline, CDR1 is DFQATT, CDR2 SNEGSKA (reference sequence). This CDR3 comprises 14 residues. V was shortened by 3 bases and J by 1 base, with 10 bases between the two germline ends.

The chain recombines TRBV20-1 with TRBJ1-5; tentative D call: TRBD1 (6 bases). The sequence came from a woman aged 50 to 65 with active or convalescent COVID-19. The specimen was peripheral blood. CDR3 sequence reads: CSASGQRSNQPQHF. In nucleotides, the CDR3 is TGCAGTGCTAGTGGACAGAGAAGCAATCAGCCCCAGCATTTT.